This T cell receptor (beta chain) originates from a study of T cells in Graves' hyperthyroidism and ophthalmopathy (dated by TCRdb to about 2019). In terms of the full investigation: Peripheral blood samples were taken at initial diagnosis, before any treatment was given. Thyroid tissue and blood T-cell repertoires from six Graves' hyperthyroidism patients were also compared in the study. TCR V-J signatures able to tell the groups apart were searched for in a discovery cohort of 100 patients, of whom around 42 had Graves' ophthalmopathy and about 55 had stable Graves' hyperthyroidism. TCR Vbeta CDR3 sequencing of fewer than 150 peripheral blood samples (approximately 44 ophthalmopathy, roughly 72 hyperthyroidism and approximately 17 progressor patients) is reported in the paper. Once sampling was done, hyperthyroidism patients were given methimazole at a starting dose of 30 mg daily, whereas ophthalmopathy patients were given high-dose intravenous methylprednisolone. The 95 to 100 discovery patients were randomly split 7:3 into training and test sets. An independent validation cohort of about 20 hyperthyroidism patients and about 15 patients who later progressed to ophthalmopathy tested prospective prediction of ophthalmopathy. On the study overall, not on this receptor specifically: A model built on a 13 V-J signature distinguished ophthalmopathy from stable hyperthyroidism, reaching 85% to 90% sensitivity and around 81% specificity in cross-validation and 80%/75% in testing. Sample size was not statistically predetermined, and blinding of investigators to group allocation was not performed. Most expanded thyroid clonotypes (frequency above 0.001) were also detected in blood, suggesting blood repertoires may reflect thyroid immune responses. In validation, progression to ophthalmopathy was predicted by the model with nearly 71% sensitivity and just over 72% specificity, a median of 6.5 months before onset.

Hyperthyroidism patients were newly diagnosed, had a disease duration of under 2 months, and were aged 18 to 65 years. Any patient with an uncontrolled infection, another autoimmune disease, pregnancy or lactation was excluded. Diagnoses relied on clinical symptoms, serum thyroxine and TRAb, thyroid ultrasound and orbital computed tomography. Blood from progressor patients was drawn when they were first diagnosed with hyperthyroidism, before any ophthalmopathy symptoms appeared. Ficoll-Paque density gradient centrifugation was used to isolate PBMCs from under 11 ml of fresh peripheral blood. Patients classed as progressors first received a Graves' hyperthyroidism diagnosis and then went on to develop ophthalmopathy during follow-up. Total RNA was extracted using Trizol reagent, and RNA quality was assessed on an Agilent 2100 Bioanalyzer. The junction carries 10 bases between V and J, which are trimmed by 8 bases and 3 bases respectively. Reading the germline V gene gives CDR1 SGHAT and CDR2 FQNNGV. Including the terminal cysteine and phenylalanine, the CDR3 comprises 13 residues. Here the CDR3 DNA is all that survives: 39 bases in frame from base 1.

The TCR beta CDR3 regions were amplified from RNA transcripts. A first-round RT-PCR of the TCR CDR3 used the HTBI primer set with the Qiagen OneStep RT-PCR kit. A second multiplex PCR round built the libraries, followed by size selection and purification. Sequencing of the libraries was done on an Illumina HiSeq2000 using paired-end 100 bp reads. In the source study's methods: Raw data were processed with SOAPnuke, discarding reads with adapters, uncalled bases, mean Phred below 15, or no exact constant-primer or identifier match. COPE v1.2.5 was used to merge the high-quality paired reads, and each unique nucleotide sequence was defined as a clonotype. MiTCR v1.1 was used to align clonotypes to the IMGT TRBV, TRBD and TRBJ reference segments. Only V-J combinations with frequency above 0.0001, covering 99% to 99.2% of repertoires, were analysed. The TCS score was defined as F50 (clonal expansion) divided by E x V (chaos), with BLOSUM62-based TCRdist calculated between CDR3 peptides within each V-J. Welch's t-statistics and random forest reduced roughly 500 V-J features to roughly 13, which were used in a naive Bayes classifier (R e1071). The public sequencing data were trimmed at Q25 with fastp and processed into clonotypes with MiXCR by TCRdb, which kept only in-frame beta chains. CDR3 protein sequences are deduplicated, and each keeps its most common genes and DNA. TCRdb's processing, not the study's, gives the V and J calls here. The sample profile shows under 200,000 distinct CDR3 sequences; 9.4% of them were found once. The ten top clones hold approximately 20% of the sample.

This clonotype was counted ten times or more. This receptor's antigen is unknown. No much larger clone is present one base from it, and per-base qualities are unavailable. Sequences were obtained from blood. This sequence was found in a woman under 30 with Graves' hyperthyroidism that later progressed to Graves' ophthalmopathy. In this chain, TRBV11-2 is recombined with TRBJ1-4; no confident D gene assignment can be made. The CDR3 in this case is CASGPVANEKLFF. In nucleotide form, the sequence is TGTGCCAGCGGGCCAGTGGCTAATGAAAAACTGTTTTTT.